This TCR beta chain was retrieved from a study of cytomegalovirus exposure and HLA in healthy donors. General study findings and limits: 15,000 to 20,000 TCR beta sequences were associated with HLA alleles at 0.05 false discovery rate in a later analysis. As a later analysis revealed, the rate of TCR association differed by HLA locus, with DRB1 most and HLA-C fewest.

This clone was seen a handful of times. Its antigen is unidentified. The germline gives CDR1 LGHNA, CDR2 YSLEER. J lost 4 bases, V lost 4 bases, and 7 bases had no gene match. The CDR3 runs 15 residues. The PCR had 60 Vbeta and 13 Jbeta primers. The repertoire was sequenced with immunoSEQ multiplex PCR; TCRdb's copy has only in-frame clones and lacks some. This table has over 35,000 clones, approximately 80% appearing once. The chain carries TRBV4-3 and TRBJ2-1, with TRBD2 matching over 7 bases. The receptor was derived from a man aged 30-40 years in good health and CMV-seronegative. The sample comprised PBMCs. As DNA, the CDR3 is TGCGCCAGCAGCCGACTAGCAGAAAGATACAATGAGCAGTTCTTC. It specifies CASSRLAERYNEQFF.